These 5 T cell receptor beta chains were sequenced from one sample in a study of T-cell reconstitution after alpha-beta-depleted transplantation in children. TCRbeta library construction was performed incorporating unique molecular identifiers. TCRdb fed the PCR reads into MiXCR, producing one record per CDR3 protein. The data hold 200,000 to 250,000 distinct CDR3 sequences, with about 9.2% observed a single time. The specimen comprised PBMCs from the stem cell graft donor, sampled from the stem cell graft. The receptors originated from a human donor who donated a stem cell graft to a child with acute lymphoblastic leukemia.

This clonotype was counted at least ten times. This chain uses TRBV10-3 with TRBJ1-3, with 7 bases matching TRBD1. V was clipped by 2 bases and J by 5 bases; unmatched bases: 9. CDR1 is ENHRY and CDR2 is SYGVKD in the germline V gene. The CDR3 is 16 residues long. CDR3 amino acids: CAISEPGQMMRNTIYF. The CDR3 coding sequence is TGTGCCATCAGTGAGCCGGGACAGATGATGAGAAACACCATATATTTT.

This clonotype was recorded a few times. It is likely a read error, because the conserved phenylalanine at the end of the CDR3 is missing. This chain joins TRBV28 and TRBJ2-2, with TRBD2 identical over 9 bases. V gave up 10 bases and J gave up 8 bases; unmatched junction bases: 11. Per germline, CDR1 MDHEN and CDR2 SYDVKM. This CDR3 contains 14 residues. This chain's CDR3 is CAMGRGTSWGELFC. For the CDR3, the DNA is TGTGCCATGGGCCGCGGGACTAGCTGGGGGGAGCTGTTTTGT.

This clonotype was seen more than once but under ten times. V usage is TRBV7-9 and J usage is TRBJ2-7; 7 bases line up with TRBD1. V dropped 5 bases and J dropped 3; count of bases not matched to a gene: 13. The CDR3 is 16 residues long. Germline lookup yields CDR1 SEHNR and CDR2 FQNEAQ (reference sequence). The CDR3 loop is CASSTQSGTVDYEQYF. In DNA form, the CDR3 reads TGTGCCAGCAGCACACAATCCGGGACAGTCGACTACGAGCAGTACTTC.

V usage is TRBV29-1 and J usage is TRBJ2-1; D gene uncertain. The CDR3 covers 12 residues. The germline CDR1 and CDR2 sequences are SQVTM and ANQGSEA. With 1 base removed from V and 7 bases from J, the gap between germline ends came to 8 bases. CDR3 loop: CSVEAARNEQFF. CDR3 in DNA: TGCAGCGTTGAAGCGGCACGGAATGAGCAGTTCTTC.

In its sample, this clonotype was seen many times. The chain is built from TRBV3-1 and TRBJ2-5; possible D gene TRBD1, 5 bases. V gave up 5 bases and J gave up 5 bases, with 18 bases separating them. This CDR3 comprises 15 residues. Germline-derived CDR1 and CDR2 are LGHDT and YNNKEL (reference sequence). CDR3 in DNA: TGTGCCAGCAGCAACATTCAGGGCATCGGCGAGACCCAGTACTTC. Its protein product is CASSNIQGIGETQYF.